This TCR beta chain is drawn from a study of vaccination and CD4 T cells after COVID-19. Study background: Cells received overlapping spike peptides from SARS-CoV-2, HCoV-NL63, HCoV-OC43 and HCoV-229E as stimulation.

Germline CDR1 reads SNHLY; CDR2 reads FYNNEI. The CDR3 loop spans 15 amino acids. The ends lost 7 bases at V and 0 bases at J; junction bases unmatched: 5. An Oncomine TCR Beta short-read assay was used to sequence the DNA from cultured CD4+ T cells. Using the QIAamp micro DNA kit, genomic DNA was extracted from the CD4+ T cells that had been cultured. TCRdb recomputed calls from the PCR reads with MiXCR, one row per CDR3 protein. The sample lists 12,000 or so distinct CDR3 sequences; about four fifths were seen once. Study-level findings and limits: Convalescent patients displayed a median 86.3% of reactive clones emerging only post-vaccination.

Turning to this clonotype: Antigen specificity is unknown.

As to treatment: approximately nine-day PBMC culture with coronavirus spike peptide pools or control peptides (ViraFEST assay). The sequenced sample consisted of CD4+ T cells from blood, cultured in vitro. The TCR originated in a human donor who had recovered from COVID-19. The rearrangement uses TRBV2 and TRBJ1-2, with 10 bases identical to TRBD1. In nucleotides, the CDR3 is TGTGCCAGCATCCGGGACAGGGGACCTAACTATGGCTACACCTTC. Translation gives CASIRDRGPNYGYTF.